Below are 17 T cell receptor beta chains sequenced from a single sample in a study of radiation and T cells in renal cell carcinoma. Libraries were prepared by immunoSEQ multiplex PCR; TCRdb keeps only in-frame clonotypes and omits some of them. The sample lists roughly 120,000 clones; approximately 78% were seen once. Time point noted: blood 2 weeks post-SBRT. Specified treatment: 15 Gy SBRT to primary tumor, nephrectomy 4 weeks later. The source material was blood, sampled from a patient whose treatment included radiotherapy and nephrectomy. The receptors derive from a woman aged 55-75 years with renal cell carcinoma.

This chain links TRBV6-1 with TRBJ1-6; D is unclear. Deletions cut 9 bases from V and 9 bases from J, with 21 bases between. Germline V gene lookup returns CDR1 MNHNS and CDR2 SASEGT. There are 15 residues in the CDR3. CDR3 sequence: CASFTPDGGGSPLHF. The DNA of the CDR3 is TGTGCCAGTTTTACCCCCGATGGTGGCGGTTCACCCCTCCACTTT.

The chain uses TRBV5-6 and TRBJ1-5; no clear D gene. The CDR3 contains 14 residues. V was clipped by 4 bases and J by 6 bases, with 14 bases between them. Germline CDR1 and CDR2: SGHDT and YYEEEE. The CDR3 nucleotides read TGTGCCAGCAGCCCTAGGGCAGTCCTTCAGCCCCAGCATTTT. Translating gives CASSPRAVLQPQHF.

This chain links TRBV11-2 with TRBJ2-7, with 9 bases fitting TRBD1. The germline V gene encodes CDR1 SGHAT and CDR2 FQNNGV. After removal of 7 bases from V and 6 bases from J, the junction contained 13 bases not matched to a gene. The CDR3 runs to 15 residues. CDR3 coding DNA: TGTGCCAGCACCTCCTCGACAGGGGGGTCGGGCGAGCAGTACTTC. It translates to CASTSSTGGSGEQYF.

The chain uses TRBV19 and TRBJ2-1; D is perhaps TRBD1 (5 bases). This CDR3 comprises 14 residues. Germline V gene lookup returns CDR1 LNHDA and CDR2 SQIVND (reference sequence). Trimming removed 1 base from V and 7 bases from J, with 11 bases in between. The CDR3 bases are TGTGCCAGTAGTATAGCCCAGGGTGGAAATGAGCAGTTCTTC. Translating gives CASSIAQGGNEQFF.

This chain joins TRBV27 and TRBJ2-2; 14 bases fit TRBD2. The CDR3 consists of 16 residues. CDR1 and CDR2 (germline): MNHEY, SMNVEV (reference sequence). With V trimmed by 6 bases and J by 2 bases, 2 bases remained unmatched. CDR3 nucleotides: TGTGCCAGCAGGACTAGCGGGAGGGCCAACACCGGGGAGCTGTTTTTT. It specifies CASRTSGRANTGELFF.

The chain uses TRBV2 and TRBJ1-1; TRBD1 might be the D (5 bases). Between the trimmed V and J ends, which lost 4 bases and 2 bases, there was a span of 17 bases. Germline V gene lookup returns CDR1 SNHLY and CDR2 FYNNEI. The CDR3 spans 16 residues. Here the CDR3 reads CASSVEDMRVNTEAFF. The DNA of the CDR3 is TGTGCCAGCAGTGTCGAGGACATGAGGGTTAACACTGAAGCTTTCTTT.

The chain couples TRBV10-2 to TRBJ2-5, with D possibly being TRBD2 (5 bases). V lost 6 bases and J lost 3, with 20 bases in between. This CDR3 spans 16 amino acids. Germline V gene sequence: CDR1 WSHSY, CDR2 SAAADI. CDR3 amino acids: CASSPLEGRLKETQYF. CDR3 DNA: TGCGCCAGCAGCCCCCTAGAGGGCCGTTTAAAAGAGACCCAGTACTTC.

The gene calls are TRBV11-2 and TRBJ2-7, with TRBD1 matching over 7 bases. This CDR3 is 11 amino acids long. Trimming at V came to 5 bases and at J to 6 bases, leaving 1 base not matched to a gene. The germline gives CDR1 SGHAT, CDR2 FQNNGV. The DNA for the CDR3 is TGTGCCAGCAGCCCAGGGGGCGAGCAGTACTTC. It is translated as CASSPGGEQYF.

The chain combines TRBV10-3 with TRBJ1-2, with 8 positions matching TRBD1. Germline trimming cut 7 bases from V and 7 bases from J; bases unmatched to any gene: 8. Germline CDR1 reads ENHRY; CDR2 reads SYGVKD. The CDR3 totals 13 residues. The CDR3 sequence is CAITHDRGPGYTF. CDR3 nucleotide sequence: TGTGCCATCACTCACGACAGGGGTCCTGGCTACACCTTC.

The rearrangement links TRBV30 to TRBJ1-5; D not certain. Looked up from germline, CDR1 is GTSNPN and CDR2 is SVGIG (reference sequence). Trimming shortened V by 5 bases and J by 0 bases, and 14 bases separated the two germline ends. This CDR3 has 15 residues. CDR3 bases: TGTGCCTGGGGTGACGGAGAATATAGCAATCAGCCCCAGCATTTT. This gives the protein CAWGDGEYSNQPQHF. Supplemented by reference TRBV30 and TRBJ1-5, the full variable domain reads SQTIHQWPATLVQPVGSPLSLECTVEGTSNPNLYWYRQAAGRGLQLLFYSVGIGQISSEVPQNLSASRPQDRQFILSSKKLLLSDSGFYLCAWGDGEYSNQPQHFGDGTRLSIL.

The CDR3 reads CASSHTQRDRGDYGYTF. DNA of the CDR3: TGTGCCAGCAGTCATACCCAAAGGGACAGGGGCGACTATGGCTACACCTTC. The rearrangement joins TRBV9 to TRBJ1-2; 10 nucleotides align to TRBD1. This CDR3 is 17 amino acids long. With 5 bases clipped from V and 3 bases from J, the junction kept 13 bases outside the gene matches. Germline CDR1 reads SGDLS; CDR2 reads YYNGEE.

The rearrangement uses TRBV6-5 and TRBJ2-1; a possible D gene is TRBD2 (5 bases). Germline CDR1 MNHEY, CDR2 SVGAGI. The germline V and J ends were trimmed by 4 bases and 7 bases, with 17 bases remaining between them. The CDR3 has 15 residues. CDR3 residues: CASSSPPGPGNEQFF. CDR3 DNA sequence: TGTGCCAGCAGTTCTCCCCCCGGTCCGGGGAATGAGCAGTTCTTC.

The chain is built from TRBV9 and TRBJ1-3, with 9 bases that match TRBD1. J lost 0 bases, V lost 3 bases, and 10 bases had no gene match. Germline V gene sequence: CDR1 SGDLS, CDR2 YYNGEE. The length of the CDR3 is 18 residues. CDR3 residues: CASSAAPGQGASGNTIYF. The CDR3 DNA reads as TGTGCCAGCAGCGCCGCCCCGGGACAGGGAGCCTCTGGAAACACCATATATTTT.

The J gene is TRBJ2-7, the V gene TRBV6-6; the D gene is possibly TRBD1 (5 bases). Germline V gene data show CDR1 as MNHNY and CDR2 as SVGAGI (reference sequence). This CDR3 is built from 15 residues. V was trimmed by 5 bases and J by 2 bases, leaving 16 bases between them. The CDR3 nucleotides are TGTGCCAGCAGTCCAATAGGGGTACCTACCTACGAGCAGTACTTC. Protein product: CASSPIGVPTYEQYF.

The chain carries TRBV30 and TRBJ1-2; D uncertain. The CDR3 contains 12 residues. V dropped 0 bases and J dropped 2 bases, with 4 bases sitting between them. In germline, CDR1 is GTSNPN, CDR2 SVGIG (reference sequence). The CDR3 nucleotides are TGTGCCTGGAGTGTCGTAAACTATGGCTACACCTTC. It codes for CAWSVVNYGYTF.

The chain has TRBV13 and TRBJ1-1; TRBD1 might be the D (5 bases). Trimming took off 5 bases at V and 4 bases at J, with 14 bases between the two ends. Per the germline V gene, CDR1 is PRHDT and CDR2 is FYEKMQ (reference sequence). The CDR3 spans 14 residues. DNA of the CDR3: TGTGCCAGCAGCCTGGGACGGGGGGGCACTGAAGCTTTCTTT. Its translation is CASSLGRGGTEAFF.

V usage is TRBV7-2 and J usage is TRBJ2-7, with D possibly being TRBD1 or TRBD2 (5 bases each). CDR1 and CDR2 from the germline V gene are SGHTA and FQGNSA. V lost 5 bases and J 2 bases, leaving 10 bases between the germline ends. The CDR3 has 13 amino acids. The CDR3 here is CASSPPGPYEQYF. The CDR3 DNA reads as TGTGCCAGCAGCCCCCCGGGACCCTACGAGCAGTACTTC.